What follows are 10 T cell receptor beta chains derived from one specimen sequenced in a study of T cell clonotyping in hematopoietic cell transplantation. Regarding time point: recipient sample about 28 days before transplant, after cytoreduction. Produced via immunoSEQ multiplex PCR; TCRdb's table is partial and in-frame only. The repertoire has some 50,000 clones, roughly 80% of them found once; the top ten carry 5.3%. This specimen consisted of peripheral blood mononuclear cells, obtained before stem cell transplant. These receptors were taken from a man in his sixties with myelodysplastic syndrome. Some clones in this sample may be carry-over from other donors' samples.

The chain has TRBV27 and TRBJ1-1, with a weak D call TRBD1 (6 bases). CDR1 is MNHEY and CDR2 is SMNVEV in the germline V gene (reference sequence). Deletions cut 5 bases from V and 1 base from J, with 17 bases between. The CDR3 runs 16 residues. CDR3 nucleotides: TGTGCCAGCAGTAAACCCATACAGGGCAGGAACACTGAAGCTTTCTTT. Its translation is CASSKPIQGRNTEAFF.

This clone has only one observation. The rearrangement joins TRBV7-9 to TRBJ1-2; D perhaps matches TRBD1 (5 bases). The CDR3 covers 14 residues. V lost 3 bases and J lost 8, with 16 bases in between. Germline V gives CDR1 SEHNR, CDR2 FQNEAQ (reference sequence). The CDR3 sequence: CASSFWQGESGYTF. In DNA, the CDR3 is TGTGCCAGCAGCTTCTGGCAGGGAGAAAGCGGCTACACCTTC.

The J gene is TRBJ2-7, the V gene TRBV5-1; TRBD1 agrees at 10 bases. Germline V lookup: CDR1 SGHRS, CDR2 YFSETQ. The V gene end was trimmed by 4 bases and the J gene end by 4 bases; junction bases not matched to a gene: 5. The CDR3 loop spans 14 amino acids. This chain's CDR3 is CASSGDRGKYEQYF. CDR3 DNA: TGCGCCAGCAGCGGGGACAGGGGAAAGTACGAGCAGTACTTC.

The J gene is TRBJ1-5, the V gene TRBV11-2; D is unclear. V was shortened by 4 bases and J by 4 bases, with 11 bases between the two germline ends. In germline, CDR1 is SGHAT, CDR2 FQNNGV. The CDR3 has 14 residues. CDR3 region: CASSSLTENQPQHF. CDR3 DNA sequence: TGTGCCAGCAGCTCACTGACTGAGAATCAGCCCCAGCATTTT.

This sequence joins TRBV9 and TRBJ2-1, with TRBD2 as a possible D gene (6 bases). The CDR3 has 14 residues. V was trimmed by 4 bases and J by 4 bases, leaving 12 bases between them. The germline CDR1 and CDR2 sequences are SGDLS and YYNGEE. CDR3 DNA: TGTGCCAGCAGCACCTCCGGGACTTACAATGAGCAGTTCTTC. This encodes CASSTSGTYNEQFF.

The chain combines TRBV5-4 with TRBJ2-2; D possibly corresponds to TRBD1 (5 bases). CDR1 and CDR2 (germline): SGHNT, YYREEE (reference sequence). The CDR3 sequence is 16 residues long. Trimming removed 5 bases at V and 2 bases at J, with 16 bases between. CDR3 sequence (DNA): TGTGCCAGCAGTCCTCCGACAGCTCCCAACACCGGGGAGCTGTTTTTT. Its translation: CASSPPTAPNTGELFF.

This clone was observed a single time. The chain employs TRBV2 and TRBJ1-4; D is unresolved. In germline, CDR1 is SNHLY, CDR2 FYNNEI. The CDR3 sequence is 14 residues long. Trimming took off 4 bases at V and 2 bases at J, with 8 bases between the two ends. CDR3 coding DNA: TGTGCCAGCAGTGCAAGAGGGACTAATGAAAAACTGTTTTTT. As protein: CASSARGTNEKLFF.

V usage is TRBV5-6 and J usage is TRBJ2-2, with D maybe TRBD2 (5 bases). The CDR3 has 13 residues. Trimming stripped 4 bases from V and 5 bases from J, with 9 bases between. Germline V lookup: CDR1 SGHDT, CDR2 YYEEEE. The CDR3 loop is CASSHRGTGELFF. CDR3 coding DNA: TGTGCCAGCAGCCATCGGGGAACCGGGGAGCTGTTTTTT.

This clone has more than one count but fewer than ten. The CDR3 sequence: CASGLRGSIDEAFF. CDR3 sequence (DNA): TGTGCCAGCGGGCTAAGGGGAAGCATCGATGAAGCTTTCTTT. The chain links TRBV2 to TRBJ1-1; TRBD1 is a possible D gene (5 bases). Trimming pared 8 bases from V and 7 bases from J, leaving 20 bases between. Germline CDR1 and CDR2: SNHLY and FYNNEI. This CDR3 spans 14 amino acids.

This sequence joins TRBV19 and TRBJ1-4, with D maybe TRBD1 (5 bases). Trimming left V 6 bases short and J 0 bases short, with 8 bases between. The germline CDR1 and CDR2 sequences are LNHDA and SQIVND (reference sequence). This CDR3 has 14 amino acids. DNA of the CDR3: TGTGCCAGTAGCCGGACAACAACTAATGAAAAACTGTTTTTT. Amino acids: CASSRTTTNEKLFF.